These 26 T cell receptor beta chains share one sample of origin, sequenced in a study of radiation and T cells in renal cell carcinoma. Time point: baseline pretreatment blood. This sample's treatment: 15 Gy SBRT to primary tumor, nephrectomy 4 weeks later. Measured with immunoSEQ multiplex PCR; TCRdb has only the in-frame clones, and not every one. The sample yields about 49,000 clones, 83% seen once. The sequencing used blood, collected from a patient whose treatment included radiotherapy and nephrectomy. These receptors originate from a woman in her 70s with renal cell carcinoma.

The chain has TRBV9 and TRBJ2-3, with TRBD2 identical over 7 bases. CDR3 length: 15 residues. V lost 4 bases and J lost 2; bases outside the gene matches: 7. Germline-derived CDR1 and CDR2 are SGDLS and YYNGEE. In nucleotides, the CDR3 is TGTGCCAGCAGCCTTGTCGGGGGGTCCACAGATACGCAGTATTTT. Translation gives CASSLVGGSTDTQYF. Based on the CDR3 plus reference TRBV9 and TRBJ2-3, the full variable domain is DSGVTQTPKHLITATGQRVTLRCSPRSGDLSVYWYQQSLDQGLQFLIQYYNGEERAKGNILERFSAQQFPDLHSELNLSSLELGDSALYFCASSLVGGSTDTQYFGPGTRLTVL.

J is TRBJ2-6 and V is TRBV4-3; D perhaps matches TRBD1 (6 bases). The CDR3 is 19 residues long. Trimming took 0 bases from V and 2 from J, leaving 17 bases between them. The germline V gene has CDR1 LGHNA and CDR2 YSLEER. DNA for the CDR3: TGCGCCAGCAGCCAAGATCTCCCAGGGGTTGATGCTGGGGCCAACGTCCTGACTTTC. Amino acids: CASSQDLPGVDAGANVLTF.

The gene calls are TRBV4-1 and TRBJ2-7, with D tentatively TRBD2 (5 bases). Per germline, CDR1 MGHRA and CDR2 YSYEKL. The V gene lost 1 base and the J gene lost 4 bases, with 17 bases spanning the gap. The CDR3 spans 16 residues. The CDR3 sequence: CASSQGTPGNGYEQYF. CDR3 DNA sequence: TGCGCCAGCAGCCAAGGCACCCCCGGGAACGGATACGAGCAGTACTTC.

CDR3 amino acids: CASSVGSGSSGEQFF. CDR3 DNA sequence: TGTGCCAGCAGCGTAGGAAGCGGGAGTAGCGGTGAGCAGTTCTTC. The V and J genes are TRBV9 and TRBJ2-1; 8 nucleotides line up with TRBD2. This CDR3 spans 15 amino acids. With 0 bases clipped from V and 9 bases from J, the junction kept 8 bases outside the gene matches. Germline assignment: CDR1 SGDLS and CDR2 YYNGEE.

The CDR3 bases are TGCGCCAGCAGTCCCGGGACTACAATCACAGATACGCAGTATTTT. Encoded protein: CASSPGTTITDTQYF. J is TRBJ2-3 and V is TRBV4-1; TRBD2 aligns across 7 bases. The CDR3 sequence is 15 residues long. J gave up 2 bases and V 6 bases, and 8 bases lay outside the gene matches. Per germline, CDR1 MGHRA and CDR2 YSYEKL.

The chain recombines TRBV18 with TRBJ2-6; 10 bases line up with TRBD2. Germline trimming cut 1 base from V and 0 bases from J; bases unmatched to any gene: 0. Germline values: CDR1 KGHSH, CDR2 LQKENI. The CDR3 runs 17 residues. The CDR3 here is CASSPLAGGSGANVLTF. In nucleotides, the CDR3 is TGTGCCAGCTCACCACTAGCGGGAGGCTCTGGGGCCAACGTCCTGACTTTC.

The genes are TRBV19 and TRBJ1-2, with TRBD1 matching 8 bases. Germline CDR1 and CDR2: LNHDA and SQIVND (reference sequence). Trimming at V came to 6 bases and at J to 8 bases, leaving 14 bases not matched to a gene. The CDR3 is 15 amino acids. CDR3 loop: CASSHRDRGEGGYTF. The DNA of the CDR3 is TGTGCCAGTAGCCACAGAGACAGGGGCGAAGGCGGCTACACCTTC. The complete variable domain, with remaining parts taken from reference TRBV19 and TRBJ1-2, reads DGGITQSPKYLFRKEGQNVTLSCEQNLNHDAMYWYRQDPGQGLRLIYYSQIVNDFQKGDIAEGYSVSREKKESFPLTVTSAQKNPTAFYLCASSHRDRGEGGYTFGSGTRLTVV.

In nucleotides, the CDR3 is TGTGCCAGCAGCCTCCGGGCGCGTCCTAATGAAAAACTGTTTTTT. Translating it yields CASSLRARPNEKLFF. The chain is built from TRBV16 and TRBJ1-4; the D is unclear. Between the trimmed V and J ends, which lost 4 bases and 3 bases, there was a span of 12 bases. The CDR3 has 15 amino acids. Germline-derived CDR1 and CDR2 are KGHSY and FQNENV. Complete variable domain (other parts from reference TRBV16 and TRBJ1-4): GEEVAQTPKHLVRGEGQKAKLYCAPIKGHSYVFWYQQVLKNEFKFLISFQNENVFDETGMPKERFSAKCLPNSPCSLEIQATKLEDSAVYFCASSLRARPNEKLFFGSGTQLSVL.

The V gene is TRBV7-2, the J gene TRBJ2-3; a possible D gene is TRBD1 (5 bases). V was pared by 5 bases and J by 6 bases, with 15 bases between. The CDR3 spans 14 residues. CDR1 SGHTA and CDR2 FQGNSA come from the germline V gene. The CDR3 sequence is CASSERQSRDTQYF. The DNA for the CDR3 is TGTGCCAGCAGCGAGCGACAGAGCCGGGATACGCAGTATTTT.

This clone was counted once. The chain carries TRBV19 and TRBJ2-7; the D gene is possibly TRBD2 (6 bases). Germline V gene data show CDR1 as LNHDA and CDR2 as SQIVND (reference sequence). The V end lost 10 bases, the J end lost 2 bases, and 12 bases lay between the germline ends. There are 12 residues in the CDR3. CDR3 DNA: TGTGCCACCCGGGACTTTACCTACGAGCAGTACTTC. Amino acids: CATRDFTYEQYF.

This chain links TRBV7-8 with TRBJ2-1; D gene ambiguous. CDR3 size: 14 residues. Germline-derived CDR1 and CDR2 are SGHVS and FQNEAQ. V lost 0 bases and J lost 6, with 9 bases in between. The CDR3 reads CASSLAAQPNEQFF. CDR3 nucleotide sequence: TGTGCCAGCAGCTTAGCGGCCCAGCCCAATGAGCAGTTCTTC.

The count of this clone is one. This chain joins TRBV5-4 and TRBJ2-2; 8 positions agree with TRBD2. This CDR3 is built from 17 residues. CDR1 is SGHNT and CDR2 is YYREEE in the germline V gene (reference sequence). V shed 1 base and J 3 bases; nucleotides not matched to a gene: 8. The CDR3, as DNA: TGTGCCAGCAGCTTGTCCTCGGCGGGAGGCCACACCGGGGAGCTGTTTTTT. Protein sequence: CASSLSSAGGHTGELFF.

The V and J genes are TRBV14 and TRBJ2-1; a weak D match, TRBD1 (6 bases). The CDR3 is 13 residues long. V shed 6 bases and J shed 4 bases, with 10 bases lying between them. The germline gives CDR1 SGHDN, CDR2 FVKESK. CDR3 sequence (DNA): TGTGCCAGCAGACACACAGGGTACAATGAGCAGTTCTTC. It is translated as CASRHTGYNEQFF.

The chain is built from TRBV28 and TRBJ2-2; TRBD1 might be the D (6 bases). Trimming left V 4 bases short and J 5 bases short, with 14 bases between. This CDR3 is built from 15 residues. CDR1 is MDHEN, CDR2 SYDVKM, per germline. CDR3 amino acids: CASSSPGQTTGELFF. The CDR3 nucleotides are TGTGCCAGCAGTTCCCCGGGACAAACTACCGGGGAGCTGTTTTTT.

This CDR3 reads CASSVDPWGAWNTEAFF. CDR3 DNA sequence: TGTGCCAGTAGTGTTGACCCGTGGGGGGCCTGGAACACTGAAGCTTTCTTT. The chain joins TRBV19 to TRBJ1-1; tentative D call: TRBD1 (6 bases). Trimming stripped 5 bases from V and 1 base from J, with 20 bases between. The CDR3 length is 17 residues. The V gene's germline CDR1 is LNHDA and CDR2 SQIVND (reference sequence).

V gene TRBV6-5 combines with J gene TRBJ2-3; no firm D call. CDR1 and CDR2 from the germline V gene are MNHEY and SVGAGI. This CDR3 spans 12 amino acids. Trimming cost V 7 bases and J 4 bases, with 9 bases left between them. Written as DNA, the CDR3 is TGTGCCAGCACTAGTCCAGCAGATACGCAGTATTTT. Encoded protein: CASTSPADTQYF.

This clone was counted between two and nine times. V and J are TRBV6-5 and TRBJ1-1; D is ambiguous. The germline V gene encodes CDR1 MNHEY and CDR2 SVGAGI. This CDR3 contains 15 residues. Trimming cost V 6 bases and J 4 bases, with 18 bases left between them. CDR3 sequence: CASRRPPGLGTEAFF. The CDR3, as DNA: TGTGCCAGCAGGAGGCCCCCGGGCTTGGGCACTGAAGCTTTCTTT.

The V call is TRBV9, the J call TRBJ2-7, with D perhaps being TRBD1 or TRBD2 (5 bases each). The CDR3 length is 14 residues. Germline loops: CDR1 SGDLS, CDR2 YYNGEE. The ends were cut back, 5 bases at V and 0 bases at J, with 12 bases in the middle. The CDR3 spells CASSGDADSYEQYF. DNA for the CDR3: TGTGCCAGCAGTGGGGACGCGGACTCCTACGAGCAGTACTTC.

There are a few counts of this clone. The chain employs TRBV5-1 and TRBJ2-5; possibly TRBD1 for D (5 bases). The V gene's germline CDR1 is SGHRS and CDR2 YFSETQ. The CDR3 loop spans 16 amino acids. The V end was cut by 0 bases, the J end by 1 base, with 13 bases between. The CDR3 coding sequence is TGCGCCAGCAGCTTGGCCCCCACTGGGGCCCAAGAGACCCAGTACTTC. Its translation: CASSLAPTGAQETQYF.

The V and J genes are TRBV30 and TRBJ2-3; tentative D call: TRBD2 (5 bases). Germline CDR1 GTSNPN, CDR2 SVGIG (reference sequence). There are 13 residues in the CDR3. Trimming pared 8 bases from V and 1 base from J, leaving 13 bases between. CDR3 bases: TGTGCCGTTGGGAGATCCCGCACAGATACGCAGTATTTT. Translation gives CAVGRSRTDTQYF.

J is TRBJ2-7 and V is TRBV19; 9 bases are shared with TRBD2. The V segment lost 3 bases and the J segment 6 bases; nucleotides outside the gene matches: 3. Per germline, CDR1 LNHDA and CDR2 SQIVND (reference sequence). CDR3 size: 13 residues. As DNA, the CDR3 is TGTGCCAGTAGTATCGCGGGGGGGCTCGAGCAGTACTTC. As protein: CASSIAGGLEQYF. Full variable domain (outside the CDR3, taken from reference TRBV19 and TRBJ2-7): DGGITQSPKYLFRKEGQNVTLSCEQNLNHDAMYWYRQDPGQGLRLIYYSQIVNDFQKGDIAEGYSVSREKKESFPLTVTSAQKNPTAFYLCASSIAGGLEQYFGPGTRLTVT.

This clone came up once. This chain connects TRBV5-4 to TRBJ1-2; D is unresolved. This CDR3 is 17 amino acids long. Germline loops: CDR1 SGHNT, CDR2 YYREEE (reference sequence). V gave up 3 bases and J gave up 2 bases, with 20 bases separating them. Here the CDR3 DNA reads TGTGCCAGCAGCTACGGGTTTCGGATTGGGCCCAACTATGGCTACACCTTC. It yields the protein CASSYGFRIGPNYGYTF.

The rearrangement joins TRBV4-1 to TRBJ2-1; maybe TRBD1 (5 bases). Germline V gene sequence: CDR1 MGHRA, CDR2 YSYEKL. The ends were cut back, 4 bases at V and 8 bases at J, with 15 bases in the middle. The CDR3 runs to 14 residues. CDR3 in DNA: TGCGCCAGCAGCCCTCGACAGATATATGATGAGCAGTTCTTC. Protein product: CASSPRQIYDEQFF.

This sequence joins TRBV11-2 and TRBJ1-1; a possible D gene is TRBD1 (5 bases). The V end was cut by 2 bases, the J end by 11 bases, with 18 bases between. Germline assignment: CDR1 SGHAT and CDR2 FQNNGV. This CDR3 has 14 residues. The CDR3 coding sequence is TGTGCCAGCAGCTTAATCCCGGCCCGGGGGGTGGCTTTCTTT. Translated, it gives CASSLIPARGVAFF.

This chain joins TRBV5-1 and TRBJ1-1; the D is unclear. Looked up from germline, CDR1 is SGHRS and CDR2 is YFSETQ. V was pared by 4 bases and J by 1 base, with 2 bases between. This CDR3 has 11 amino acids. The CDR3 reads CASSANTEAFF. The CDR3 nucleotides read TGCGCCAGCAGCGCGAACACTGAAGCTTTCTTT.

This sequence joins TRBV2 and TRBJ2-3; the D is unclear. V was clipped by 4 bases and J by 0 bases, with 8 bases between them. The CDR3 runs 14 residues. Germline CDR1 is SNHLY and CDR2 is FYNNEI. The CDR3 DNA follows: TGTGCCAGCAGTGTTGGGTCTAGCACAGATACGCAGTATTTT. Encoded protein: CASSVGSSTDTQYF. Together with reference TRBV2 and TRBJ2-3, the CDR3 gives the full variable domain: EPEVTQTPSHQVTQMGQEVILRCVPISNHLYFYWYRQILGQKVEFLVSFYNNEISEKSEIFDDQFSVERPDGSNFTLKIRSTKLEDSAMYFCASSVGSSTDTQYFGPGTRLTVL.